A selection of T cell receptor beta chains follows, all from one sample in a study of T cells in Graves' hyperthyroidism and ophthalmopathy. MiXCR was run by TCRdb on the multiplex PCR reads, yielding one entry per CDR3 protein. The profile shows some 690,000 distinct CDR3 sequences, 17% of them singletons. The sample was blood. These receptors all come from a man aged 50 to 60 with Graves' hyperthyroidism. The CDR3 runs from the conserved cysteine through the conserved F or W. Some rows mark clone size as missing; the rest say once, few, many or name a class of expanded clone.

v_call,clone_size,cdr3_aa
TRBV19,NA,CASSSGTSGRKVGNEQFF
TRBV5-1,few,CASSLTGQGGYEQYF
TRBV12-3/TRBV12-4,NA,CASRRGTGSNEKLFF
TRBV6-4,many,CASRSGTGNTEAFF
TRBV24-1,NA,CATSSDRNTIYF
TRBV2,many,CASSETVNTGELFF
TRBV6-2/TRBV6-3,NA,CASRLDRQNQPQHF
TRBV7-2,many,CASSQRLAGVRETQYF
TRBV28,many,CASSYSRTSFFGYEQYF
TRBV2,many,CASSRDRLSGEPQHF